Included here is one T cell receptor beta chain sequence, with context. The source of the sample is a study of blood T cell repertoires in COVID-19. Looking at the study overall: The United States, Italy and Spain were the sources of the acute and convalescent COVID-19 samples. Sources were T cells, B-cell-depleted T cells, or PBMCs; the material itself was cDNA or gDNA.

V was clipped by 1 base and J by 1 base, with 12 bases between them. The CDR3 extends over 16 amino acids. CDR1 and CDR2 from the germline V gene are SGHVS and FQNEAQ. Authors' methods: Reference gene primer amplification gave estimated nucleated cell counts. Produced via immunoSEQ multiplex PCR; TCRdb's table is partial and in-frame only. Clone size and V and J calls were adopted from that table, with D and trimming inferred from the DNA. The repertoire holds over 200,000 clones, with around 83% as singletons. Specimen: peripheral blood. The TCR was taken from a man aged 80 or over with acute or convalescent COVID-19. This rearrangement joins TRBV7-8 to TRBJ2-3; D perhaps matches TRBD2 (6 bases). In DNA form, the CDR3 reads TGTGCCAGCAGCTTAGTGCGGGGTTGGGGCACAGATACGCAGTATTTT. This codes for CASSLVRGWGTDTQYF.